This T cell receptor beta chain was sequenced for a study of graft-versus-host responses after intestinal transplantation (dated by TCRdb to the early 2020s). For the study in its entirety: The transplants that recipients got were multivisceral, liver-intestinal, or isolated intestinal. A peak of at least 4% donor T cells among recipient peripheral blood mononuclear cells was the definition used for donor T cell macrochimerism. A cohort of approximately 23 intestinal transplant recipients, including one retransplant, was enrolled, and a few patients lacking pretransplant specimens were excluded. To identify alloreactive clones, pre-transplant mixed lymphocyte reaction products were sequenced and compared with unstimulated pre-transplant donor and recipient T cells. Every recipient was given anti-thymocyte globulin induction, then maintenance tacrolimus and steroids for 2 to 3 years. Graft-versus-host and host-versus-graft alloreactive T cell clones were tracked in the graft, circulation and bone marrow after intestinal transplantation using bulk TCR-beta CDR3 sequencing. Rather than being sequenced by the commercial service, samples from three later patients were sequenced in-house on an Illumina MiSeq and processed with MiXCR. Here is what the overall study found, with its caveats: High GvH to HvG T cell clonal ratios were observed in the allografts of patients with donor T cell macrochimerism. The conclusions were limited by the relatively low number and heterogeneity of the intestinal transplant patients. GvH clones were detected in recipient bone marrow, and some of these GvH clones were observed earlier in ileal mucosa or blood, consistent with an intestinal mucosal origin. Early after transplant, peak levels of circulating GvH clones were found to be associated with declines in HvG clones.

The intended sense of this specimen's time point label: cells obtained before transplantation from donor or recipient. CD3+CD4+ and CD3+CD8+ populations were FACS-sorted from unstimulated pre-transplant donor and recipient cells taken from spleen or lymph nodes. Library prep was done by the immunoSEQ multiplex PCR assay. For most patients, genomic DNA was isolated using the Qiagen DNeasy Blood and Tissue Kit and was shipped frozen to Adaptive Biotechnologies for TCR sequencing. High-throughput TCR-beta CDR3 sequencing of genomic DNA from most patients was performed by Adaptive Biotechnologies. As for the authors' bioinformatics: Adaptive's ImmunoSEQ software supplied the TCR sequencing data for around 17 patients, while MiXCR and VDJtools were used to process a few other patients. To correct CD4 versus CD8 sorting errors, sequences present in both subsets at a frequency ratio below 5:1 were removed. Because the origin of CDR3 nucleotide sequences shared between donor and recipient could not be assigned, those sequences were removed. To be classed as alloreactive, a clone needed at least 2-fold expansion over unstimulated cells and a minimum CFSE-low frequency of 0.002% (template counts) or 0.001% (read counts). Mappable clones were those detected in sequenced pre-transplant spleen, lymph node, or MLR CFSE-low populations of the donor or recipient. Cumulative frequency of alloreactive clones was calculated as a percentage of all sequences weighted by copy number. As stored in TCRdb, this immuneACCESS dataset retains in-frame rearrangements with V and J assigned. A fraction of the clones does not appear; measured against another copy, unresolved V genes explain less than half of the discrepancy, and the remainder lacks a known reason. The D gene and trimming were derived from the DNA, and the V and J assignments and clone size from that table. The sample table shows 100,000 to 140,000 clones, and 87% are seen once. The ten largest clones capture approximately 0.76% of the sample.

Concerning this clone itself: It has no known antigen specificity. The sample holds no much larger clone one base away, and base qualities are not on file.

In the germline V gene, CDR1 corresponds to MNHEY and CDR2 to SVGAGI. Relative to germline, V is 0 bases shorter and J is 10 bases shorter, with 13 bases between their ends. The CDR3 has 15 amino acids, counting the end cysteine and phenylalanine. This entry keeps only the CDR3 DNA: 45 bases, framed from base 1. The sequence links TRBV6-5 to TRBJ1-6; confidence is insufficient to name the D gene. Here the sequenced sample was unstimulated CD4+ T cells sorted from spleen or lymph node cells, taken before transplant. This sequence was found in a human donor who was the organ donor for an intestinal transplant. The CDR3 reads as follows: CASSYSWAEGSPLHF. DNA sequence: TGTGCCAGCAGTTACTCCTGGGCAGAAGGATCACCCCTCCACTTT.